This T cell receptor beta chain was identified during a study of blood T cell repertoires in COVID-19. The wider study: Material from acute and convalescent COVID-19 was sourced from the United States, Italy and Spain. T cells, B-cell-depleted T cells, or PBMCs provided the cDNA or gDNA that served as material.

In the authors' methods: Reference gene primer amplification in the assay estimated nucleated cell counts. Sequencing used immunoSEQ multiplex PCR; TCRdb keeps in-frame clones, though not all of them. V and J calls and clone size are given by that table; D and trimming were obtained from the DNA. The data show about 60,000 clones, around 75% seen once. The CDR3 extends over 14 amino acids. Per germline, CDR1 SGHNT and CDR2 YYREEE (reference sequence). Between the trimmed V and J ends, which lost 4 bases and 0 bases, there was a span of 9 bases. The source of this sequence is a human donor in a cohort sampled during active COVID-19. V usage is TRBV5-4 and J usage is TRBJ2-3; D gene unclear. The source material was peripheral blood. The CDR3 here is CASSLQSSTDTQYF. CDR3 DNA: TGTGCCAGCAGCCTACAGTCTAGCACAGATACGCAGTATTTT.